This TCR beta chain was recovered during a study of cytomegalovirus exposure and HLA in healthy donors. From germline, CDR1 is SGHRS and CDR2 YFSETQ. The V end was cut by 0 bases, the J end by 4 bases, with 11 bases between. CDR3 length: 15 residues. Whole-study results and caveats: With high specificity and sensitivity, the classifier reportedly diagnosed cytomegalovirus status. Some public TCRs appeared in many individuals, while most sequences were rare.

A multiplex PCR was run with 60 Vbeta primers and 13 Jbeta primers. Clones were sequenced by immunoSEQ multiplex PCR, and TCRdb holds only the in-frame ones, with some missing. This table holds roughly 130,000 clones, about three quarters found once. As concerns this clone: As yet, its antigen is unknown.

The specimen sequenced was PBMCs. The clonotype comes from a human donor in good health. This rearrangement joins TRBV5-1 to TRBJ1-3; tentative D call: TRBD1 (6 bases). Here the CDR3 DNA reads TGCGCCAGCAGCTTGGACGGCAGGGGAGGAAACACCATATATTTT. Translating gives CASSLDGRGGNTIYF.